One and the same sample provided the 7 T cell receptor beta chains below, sequenced in a study of blood T cell repertoires in COVID-19. The method was immunoSEQ multiplex PCR; TCRdb's version includes in-frame clones alone and lacks a portion of them. The table shows under 300,000 clones, with about 90% occurring only once. The sample was peripheral blood. All receptors derive from a young woman with COVID-19, enrolled during active disease.

The J gene is TRBJ1-2, the V gene TRBV5-5; TRBD1 aligns across 7 bases. Trimming cost V 0 bases and J 4 bases; bases outside gene matches: 12. The V gene's germline CDR1 is SGHKS and CDR2 YYEKEE (reference sequence). CDR3 length equals 17 residues. CDR3 amino acids: CASSLDPPNRGPYGYTF. The DNA for the CDR3 is TGTGCCAGCAGCTTGGACCCTCCCAACAGGGGTCCCTATGGCTACACCTTC.

This chain links TRBV9 with TRBJ1-2; the match to TRBD1 covers 7 bases. The CDR3 is 18 amino acids. With V trimmed by 4 bases and J by 4 bases, 19 bases remained unmatched. Per the germline V gene, CDR1 is SGDLS and CDR2 is YYNGEE. The CDR3 sequence is CASSPRTGLLGLGYGYTF. The CDR3 bases are TGTGCCAGCAGCCCCCGGACAGGACTATTAGGCCTGGGCTATGGCTACACCTTC.

The J gene is TRBJ2-2, the V gene TRBV6-5, with D hard to call. The CDR3 contains 13 residues. With 0 bases removed from V and 7 bases from J, the gap between germline ends came to 6 bases. CDR1 is MNHEY, CDR2 SVGAGI, per germline. CDR3 protein: CASSYSTFGELFF. The CDR3 DNA is TGTGCCAGCAGTTACTCGACATTCGGGGAGCTGTTTTTT.

J is TRBJ1-1 and V is TRBV3-1 (or the pseudogene TRBV3-2); weak D call: TRBD1 (6 bases). Between the trimmed V and J ends, which lost 3 bases and 2 bases, there was a span of 13 bases. CDR3 length equals 15 residues. The germline V gene has CDR1 LGHDT and CDR2 YNNKEL (reference sequence). The CDR3 is CASSHPGVGNTEAFF. The CDR3 region has the DNA TGTGCCAGCAGCCACCCAGGGGTGGGAAACACTGAAGCTTTCTTT.

This chain connects TRBV11-2 to TRBJ2-7; D unresolved. CDR1 and CDR2 from the germline V gene are SGHAT and FQNNGV. Trimming removed 4 bases from V and 3 bases from J, with 7 bases in between. The CDR3 runs to 12 residues. The DNA of the CDR3 is TGTGCCAGCAGCTCTGAGAGCTACGAGCAGTACTTC. Residues: CASSSESYEQYF.

CDR3 protein: CASRSRQGATGSPLHF. Written as DNA, the CDR3 is TGTGCCAGCAGAAGCCGACAGGGCGCTACTGGTTCACCCCTCCACTTT. The rearrangement joins TRBV27 to TRBJ1-6, with 7 positions matching TRBD1. Germline CDR1 is MNHEY and CDR2 is SMNVEV (reference sequence). The V segment lost 6 bases and the J segment 9 bases; nucleotides outside the gene matches: 14. This CDR3 region has 16 residues.

This rearrangement joins TRBV4-1 to TRBJ1-2; D gene unclear. The CDR3 contains 15 residues. V was pared by 0 bases and J by 4 bases, with 12 bases between. Germline V gives CDR1 MGHRA, CDR2 YSYEKL. For the CDR3, the DNA is TGCGCCAGCAGCCAAGATGTTACAGACGCCTATGGCTACACCTTC. Translated: CASSQDVTDAYGYTF.